This TCR beta chain originates from a study of vaccination and CD4 T cells after COVID-19. The overall study: Participants were given two doses of BNT162b2 or mRNA-1273 vaccine. For post-vaccine samples, collection took place a median around 70 days after dose two, ranging from 14 to 241.

This sample's time point: late sampling 161 to 241 days after vaccination in three convalescent patients. Regarding the study as a whole: No early post-infection timepoints were studied, and convalescent patients studied were relatively few. Reactive clonotype counts went from median approximately 20 after infection to roughly 40 after vaccination, nonsignificantly.

Deletions cut 6 bases from V and 4 bases from J, with 12 bases between. From germline, CDR1 is DFQATT and CDR2 SNEGSKA (reference sequence). This CDR3 has 12 amino acids. In its sample, this clonotype was seen a few times. Antigen: not known. TCRdb independently ran MiXCR on the PCR reads; one entry per CDR3 protein. The table shows just under 30,000 distinct CDR3 sequences, with approximately 49% occurring only once. The V call is TRBV20-1, the J call TRBJ2-5, with a possible D match to TRBD1 (6 bases). This TCR derives from a human donor who had recovered from COVID-19. Specimen: CD4+ T cells from blood, collected about 7 months after SARS-CoV-2 vaccination. CDR3 nucleotide sequence: TGCAGTGCCATACAGGGTATAGAGACCCAGTACTTC. This codes for CSAIQGIETQYF.